This entry lists 11 T cell receptor beta chains sequenced from one sample in a study of shared clonotypes between healthy human individuals (dated by TCRdb to the early 2020s). Library creation used the immunoSEQ multiplex PCR assay. The immuneACCESS repertoire file appears here via TCRdb, limited to in-frame rearrangements. These files lack a portion of the clones; in checked studies, under half of the deficit traces to unresolved V genes, and the cause of the others is not known. Across this sample there are 2,100,000 or so clones, with 90% to 96% seen only once. The ten largest clonotypes hold over 0.1% of the sample. Sequencing input: naive CD4+ T cells sorted from blood. The sample's cell subset or site label, in plain terms: CD45RA+ positively selected. The receptor source for this set is a young man in good health.

The chain employs TRBV7-2 and TRBJ2-6; TRBD1 or TRBD2 may be the D gene (5 bases each). Germline V gene data show CDR1 as SGHTA and CDR2 as FQGNSA. With 6 bases removed from V and 2 bases from J, the gap between germline ends came to 11 bases. The CDR3 spans 15 residues. The CDR3 is CASSRGVTGANVLTF. As DNA, the CDR3 is TGTGCCAGCAGTAGAGGGGTCACTGGGGCCAACGTCCTGACTTTC.

The chain recombines TRBV5-1 with TRBJ2-1, with 9 nucleotides matching TRBD2. CDR1 is SGHRS, CDR2 YFSETQ, per germline. The CDR3 covers 14 residues. With 5 bases clipped from V and 8 bases from J, the junction kept 8 bases outside the gene matches. The CDR3 is CASSSSGGSHEQFF. In DNA, the CDR3 is TGCGCCAGCAGTAGTAGCGGGGGCTCCCATGAGCAGTTCTTC.

V is TRBV4-3 and J is TRBJ1-6; no definite D call. The germline V gene encodes CDR1 LGHNA and CDR2 YSLEER. The CDR3 loop spans 15 amino acids. Trimming shortened V by 0 bases and J by 9 bases, and 12 bases separated the two germline ends. The CDR3 region is CASSQDPGKSSPLHF. For the CDR3, the DNA is TGCGCCAGCAGCCAAGATCCGGGGAAATCTTCACCCCTCCACTTT.

The gene calls are TRBV7-2 and TRBJ1-6, with D uncertain. Germline V gene sequence: CDR1 SGHTA, CDR2 FQGNSA. The ends were cut back, 4 bases at V and 6 bases at J, with 7 bases in the middle. The CDR3 extends over 13 amino acids. The CDR3 loop reads CASSSPGNSPLHF. CDR3 in DNA: TGTGCCAGCAGCTCGCCGGGTAATTCACCCCTCCACTTT.

The V gene is TRBV7-2, the J gene TRBJ1-6; 10 positions match TRBD1. The CDR3 has 14 residues. The V gene end was trimmed by 5 bases and the J gene end by 6 bases; junction bases not matched to a gene: 1. CDR1 SGHTA and CDR2 FQGNSA come from the germline V gene. The CDR3 DNA reads TGTGCCAGCAGCGACAGGGGGCGTAATTCACCCCTCCACTTT. Translating it yields CASSDRGRNSPLHF.

The chain joins TRBV6-6 to TRBJ2-7; D is unclear. Trimming removed 5 bases from V and 1 base from J, with 15 bases in between. This CDR3 is built from 15 residues. Germline CDR1 reads MNHNY; CDR2 reads SVGAGI (reference sequence). CDR3 DNA: TGTGCCAGCAGTCCAACTCCTCCCGCTTCCTACGAGCAGTACTTC. Its translation: CASSPTPPASYEQYF.

This clone occurred once. The chain carries TRBV27 and TRBJ1-1, with 7 bases fitting TRBD1. Trimming cost V 5 bases and J 4 bases; bases outside gene matches: 4. This CDR3 region has 13 residues. The germline CDR1 and CDR2 sequences are MNHEY and SMNVEV (reference sequence). CDR3 sequence: CASSNNRGTEAFF. CDR3 nucleotides: TGTGCCAGCAGTAACAACAGGGGCACTGAAGCTTTCTTT.

Concerning this clone: Sequence at one end of the junction differs from germline and may be a read error. The V and J genes are TRBV7-7 and TRBJ2-3; 14 bases map to TRBD2. CDR1 and CDR2 from the germline V gene are SSHAT and FNYEAQ (reference sequence). The CDR3 totals 15 residues. CDR3 loop: CASSPGLAGVDTQYF. CDR3 coding DNA: TGTGCTAGCAGCCCGGGACTAGCGGGAGTAGATACGCAGTATTTT.

The chain has TRBV18 and TRBJ1-4; 7 nucleotides line up with TRBD1. CDR1 is KGHSH and CDR2 is LQKENI in the germline V gene. V shed 4 bases and J 0 bases; nucleotides not matched to a gene: 14. The CDR3 is 19 amino acids. CDR3 amino acids: CASSLRSGQGDATNEKLFF. The CDR3 DNA reads TGTGCCAGCTCACTACGCTCGGGGCAGGGGGATGCAACTAATGAAAAACTGTTTTTT.

The V gene is TRBV4-3, the J gene TRBJ2-2, with D hard to call. Germline values: CDR1 LGHNA, CDR2 YSLEER. CDR3 length: 16 amino acids. Trimming left V 2 bases short and J 0 bases short, with 10 bases between. The CDR3 here is CASSQSMSANTGELFF. The DNA of the CDR3 is TGCGCCAGCAGCCAATCCATGTCGGCGAACACCGGGGAGCTGTTTTTT.

V usage is TRBV5-5 and J usage is TRBJ1-2; D may be TRBD1 (5 bases). CDR3 size: 14 residues. Germline CDR1 is SGHKS and CDR2 is YYEKEE (reference sequence). Trimming took off 2 bases at V and 3 bases at J, with 11 bases between the two ends. The CDR3 loop reads CASSFTGPDYGYTF. In DNA form, the CDR3 reads TGTGCCAGCAGCTTTACAGGTCCCGACTATGGCTACACCTTC.